Each of the 32 T cell receptor beta chains below was sequenced from the same sample in a study of shared clonotypes between healthy human individuals. Clones were sequenced by immunoSEQ multiplex PCR, and TCRdb holds only the in-frame ones, with some missing. The table records about 2.4 million clones, about 92% of them present only once. Sequenced material: naive CD4+ T cells sorted from blood. Sample subset: CD45RA+ positively selected. Receptors originate from a man aged 18 to 35 in good health.

This sequence joins TRBV10-3 and TRBJ1-2; 10 bases agree with TRBD1. V was clipped by 0 bases and J by 5 bases; unmatched bases: 3. The CDR3 has 15 residues. Germline V gene sequence: CDR1 ENHRY, CDR2 SYGVKD. CDR3 in DNA: TGTGCCATCAGTGAGTCGGGACAGGGGTTTTATGGCTACACCTTC. Amino acid sequence: CAISESGQGFYGYTF.

The chain is built from TRBV10-1 and TRBJ2-7, with D perhaps TRBD2 (6 bases). This CDR3 spans 11 amino acids. Germline CDR1 is WNHNN and CDR2 is SYGVQD (reference sequence). Trimming took 8 bases from V and 9 from J, leaving 14 bases between them. The DNA of the CDR3 is TGCGCCAGCGGATTTGCGGGAATGCAGTACTTC. It translates to CASGFAGMQYF.

The chain recombines TRBV28 with TRBJ2-7; D perhaps matches TRBD2 (5 bases). The germline gives CDR1 MDHEN, CDR2 SYDVKM. This CDR3 has 13 amino acids. The V end was cut by 4 bases, the J end by 2 bases, with 9 bases between. The CDR3, as DNA: TGTGCCAGCAGTTCGGAGGCCCCCTACGAGCAGTACTTC. Translating gives CASSSEAPYEQYF.

The chain recombines TRBV4-1 with TRBJ1-6; no definite D call. The V and J ends lost 0 bases and 4 bases respectively, with 7 bases between them. CDR1 is MGHRA and CDR2 is YSYEKL in the germline V gene. This CDR3 region has 15 residues. CDR3 protein: CASSQEGQYNSPLHF. In DNA, the CDR3 is TGCGCCAGCAGCCAAGAAGGCCAGTATAATTCACCCCTCCACTTT.

This sequence joins TRBV19 and TRBJ1-6, with 7 nucleotides matching TRBD1. V shed 6 bases, J shed 7 bases, and the junction held 3 bases outside the gene matches. CDR1 and CDR2 from the germline V gene are LNHDA and SQIVND (reference sequence). CDR3 length: 13 amino acids. CDR3 sequence (DNA): TGTGCCAGTAGGACAGGGTGGAATTCACCCCTCCACTTT. Translated, it gives CASRTGWNSPLHF.

The chain is built from TRBV5-1 and TRBJ2-3; 9 bases fit TRBD2. The CDR3 is 17 amino acids. V dropped 3 bases and J dropped 6; count of bases not matched to a gene: 14. Germline V lookup: CDR1 SGHRS, CDR2 YFSETQ. The CDR3 DNA sequence: TGCGCCAGCAGCTCATCGACTAGCGGAGGCCTCGGGGATACGCAGTATTTT. As protein: CASSSSTSGGLGDTQYF.

This CDR3 reads CASSQRGSSYEQYF. In DNA form, the CDR3 reads TGTGCCAGCAGCCAGCGGGGGAGCTCCTACGAGCAGTACTTC. V gene TRBV6-1 combines with J gene TRBJ2-7; 8 bases map to TRBD2. Germline values: CDR1 MNHNS, CDR2 SASEGT. The CDR3 contains 14 residues. V was pared by 6 bases and J by 0 bases, with 4 bases of the junction left unmatched.

This clone showed up just once. The chain carries TRBV11-2 and TRBJ2-7, with D possibly being TRBD1 (5 bases). Germline V gives CDR1 SGHAT, CDR2 FQNNGV. The CDR3 is 15 residues long. The V and J ends lost 6 bases and 6 bases respectively, with 21 bases between them. CDR3 sequence reads: CASRPRPGLMGEQYF. The CDR3 DNA reads as TGTGCCAGCAGACCCCGTCCAGGGTTGATGGGCGAGCAGTACTTC.

This chain uses TRBV5-6 with TRBJ2-5, with 7 bases aligning to TRBD2. The length of the CDR3 is 18 residues. Germline CDR1 and CDR2: SGHDT and YYEEEE. V gave up 0 bases and J gave up 5 bases; unmatched junction bases: 16. Here the CDR3 reads CASSLDRFRGSKVETQYF. For the CDR3, the DNA is TGTGCCAGCAGCTTGGACCGGTTTCGCGGGAGTAAGGTGGAGACCCAGTACTTC.

The chain links TRBV19 to TRBJ2-1, with 8 bases identical to TRBD1. There are 15 residues in the CDR3. Trimming at V came to 9 bases and at J to 7 bases, leaving 14 bases not matched to a gene. Germline values: CDR1 LNHDA, CDR2 SQIVND (reference sequence). The CDR3 sequence: CASTSGTGVTNEQFF. DNA of the CDR3: TGTGCCAGCACCTCCGGGACAGGAGTGACAAATGAGCAGTTCTTC.

The chain links TRBV5-1 to TRBJ2-4; 8 positions match TRBD2. The germline V gene encodes CDR1 SGHRS and CDR2 YFSETQ. After removal of 4 bases from V and 3 bases from J, the junction contained 9 bases not matched to a gene. CDR3 length equals 16 residues. This chain's CDR3 is CASSIQAGGVKNIQYF. CDR3 sequence (DNA): TGCGCCAGCAGCATTCAGGCGGGGGGAGTCAAAAACATTCAGTACTTC.

The chain uses TRBV29-1 and TRBJ2-3, with a tentative D call TRBD1 (6 bases). The CDR3 runs to 13 residues. With 4 bases removed from V and 2 bases from J, the gap between germline ends came to 10 bases. Germline V CDR1 and CDR2: SQVTM, ANQGSEA. The CDR3 sequence is CSVARGPTDTQYF. CDR3 nucleotide sequence: TGCAGCGTTGCCAGGGGACCCACAGATACGCAGTATTTT.

The chain is built from TRBV18 and TRBJ1-1, with 11 nucleotides matching TRBD1. CDR3 length: 15 residues. The V and J ends lost 4 bases and 1 base, in that order; junction bases with no gene match: 2. The germline V gene has CDR1 KGHSH and CDR2 LQKENI. The CDR3 here is CASSQDRGQNTEAFF. DNA for the CDR3: TGTGCCAGCTCACAGGACAGGGGGCAGAACACTGAAGCTTTCTTT.

This CDR3 is CAGLGGVRTDTQYF. In DNA, the CDR3 is TGTGCCGGCTTGGGCGGGGTGCGGACAGATACGCAGTATTTT. This chain joins TRBV2 and TRBJ2-3; maybe TRBD2 (6 bases). The length of the CDR3 is 14 residues. Germline CDR1 reads SNHLY; CDR2 reads FYNNEI. Deletions cut 11 bases from V and 3 bases from J, with 18 bases between. Together with reference TRBV2 and TRBJ2-3, the CDR3 gives the full variable domain: EPEVTQTPSHQVTQMGQEVILRCVPISNHLYFYWYRQILGQKVEFLVSFYNNEISEKSEIFDDQFSVERPDGSNFTLKIRSTKLEDSAMYFCAGLGGVRTDTQYFGPGTRLTVL.

The chain uses TRBV9 and TRBJ1-2; D gene unclear. V dropped 0 bases and J dropped 1 base, with 10 bases sitting between them. CDR1 is SGDLS and CDR2 is YYNGEE in the germline V gene. There are 15 residues in the CDR3. CDR3 bases: TGTGCCAGCAGCGTAGCCGGCGGAAGTAACTATGGCTACACCTTC. This codes for CASSVAGGSNYGYTF.

The chain couples TRBV28 to TRBJ1-1; weak D call: TRBD1 (5 bases). CDR1 and CDR2 (germline): MDHEN, SYDVKM. Trimming left V 5 bases short and J 3 bases short, with 19 bases between. This CDR3 is built from 16 residues. This chain's CDR3 is CASSPGTVGYHTEAFF. CDR3 bases: TGTGCCAGCAGTCCCGGGACGGTTGGATACCACACTGAAGCTTTCTTT.

This chain connects TRBV28 to TRBJ2-7, with D perhaps TRBD1 (5 bases). V lost 7 bases to trimming and J lost 0 bases, with 16 bases between them. This CDR3 has 15 amino acids. Germline V gene lookup returns CDR1 MDHEN and CDR2 SYDVKM. The CDR3 here is CASTTPTVLSYEQYF. In DNA form, the CDR3 reads TGTGCCAGCACTACCCCGACAGTGCTCTCCTACGAGCAGTACTTC.

As to this clone: The sample contains more than one DNA sequence encoding this CDR3. This chain connects TRBV19 to TRBJ2-5; 7 positions agree with TRBD1. The CDR3 runs to 14 residues. V trimming: 4 bases; J trimming: 5 bases; junction bases outside the gene matches: 7. CDR1 is LNHDA, CDR2 SQIVND, per germline (reference sequence). CDR3 in DNA: TGTGCCAGTAGTACCTCAGGGGGATGGGAGACCCAGTACTTC. Its translation is CASSTSGGWETQYF.

This clone has a handful of counts. The rearrangement joins TRBV4-1 to TRBJ1-5; a possible D gene is TRBD1 (6 bases). The CDR3 is made up of 18 amino acids. The germline V gene encodes CDR1 MGHRA and CDR2 YSYEKL. Trimming stripped 0 bases from V and 1 base from J, with 16 bases between. The DNA of the CDR3 is TGCGCCAGCAGCCAAGATCCCTCAGGGGATGGGAGCAATCAGCCCCAGCATTTT. Translation: CASSQDPSGDGSNQPQHF.

The V call is TRBV7-2, the J call TRBJ2-4; D might be TRBD1 or TRBD2, each matching 6 bases. This CDR3 region has 13 residues. CDR1 SGHTA and CDR2 FQGNSA come from the germline V gene. Trimming cost V 5 bases and J 8 bases, with 13 bases left between them. CDR3: CASSPSGGDIQYF. The DNA for the CDR3 is TGTGCCAGCAGCCCCTCCGGGGGCGACATTCAGTACTTC.

CDR3 nucleotide sequence: TGTGCCAGCAGCTCTAGGTGGGGGAACACTGAAGCTTTCTTT. It is translated as CASSSRWGNTEAFF. V and J are TRBV7-2 and TRBJ1-1; D is uncertain. The V gene's germline CDR1 is SGHTA and CDR2 FQGNSA. The CDR3 is made up of 14 amino acids. V lost 4 bases and J lost 1, with 10 bases in between.

V is TRBV5-1 and J is TRBJ2-3; 7 bases are a match to TRBD1. J was trimmed by 2 bases and V by 4 bases; bases with no gene match: 13. Germline V gives CDR1 SGHRS, CDR2 YFSETQ. CDR3 size: 17 residues. CDR3: CASSPETGWSTTDTQYF. Here the CDR3 DNA reads TGCGCCAGCAGCCCGGAGACAGGGTGGAGCACCACAGATACGCAGTATTTT.

For this clone: Other nucleotide sequences from this sample produce the same CDR3. The chain joins TRBV10-1 to TRBJ1-1; D is perhaps TRBD1 (5 bases). Germline CDR1 is WNHNN and CDR2 is SYGVQD (reference sequence). Trimming removed 0 bases at V and 5 bases at J, with 7 bases between. The CDR3 sequence is 13 residues long. The CDR3 spells CASSESGGTEAFF. DNA for the CDR3: TGCGCCAGCAGTGAGTCGGGGGGGACTGAAGCTTTCTTT.

This clone was observed a few times. The J gene is TRBJ1-3, the V gene TRBV10-1, with unresolved D. Germline V gene data show CDR1 as WNHNN and CDR2 as SYGVQD (reference sequence). The CDR3 is 13 residues long. The V and J ends lost 0 bases and 4 bases respectively, with 4 bases between them. The CDR3 sequence: CASSESNGNTIYF. In nucleotides, the CDR3 is TGCGCCAGCAGTGAGTCCAACGGAAACACCATATATTTT.

The V gene is TRBV4-3, the J gene TRBJ1-3; the match to TRBD1 covers 7 bases. This CDR3 has 15 residues. CDR1 and CDR2 (germline): LGHNA, YSLEER. J was trimmed by 2 bases and V by 2 bases; bases with no gene match: 3. The CDR3 region is CASSQQTGPGNTIYF. The CDR3 nucleotides read TGCGCCAGCAGCCAACAGACAGGGCCTGGAAACACCATATATTTT.

The chain employs TRBV7-2 and TRBJ2-1; D might be TRBD2 (6 bases). V was shortened by 0 bases and J by 8 bases, with 11 bases between the two germline ends. The CDR3 has 14 amino acids. The germline CDR1 and CDR2 sequences are SGHTA and FQGNSA. The CDR3, as DNA: TGTGCCAGCAGCTTAGCGGGAGGCCTGGATGAGCAGTTCTTC. Protein sequence: CASSLAGGLDEQFF.

V usage is TRBV9 and J usage is TRBJ1-2; TRBD1 might be the D (5 bases). Germline loops: CDR1 SGDLS, CDR2 YYNGEE. The V end was cut by 0 bases, the J end by 4 bases, with 10 bases between. The CDR3 runs 14 residues. This CDR3 is CASSVGLGVYGYTF. DNA for the CDR3: TGTGCCAGCAGCGTAGGGTTAGGGGTCTATGGCTACACCTTC.

Worth noting for this clone: Other DNA sequences in the sample encode the same CDR3. The CDR3 loop reads CASSLSPTYEQYF. The DNA of the CDR3 is TGTGCCAGCAGTTTATCACCCACCTACGAGCAGTACTTC. The rearrangement links TRBV28 to TRBJ2-7; no reliable D call. V lost 1 base, J lost 2 bases, and 6 bases lay in between. The CDR3 length is 13 residues. CDR1 MDHEN and CDR2 SYDVKM come from the germline V gene.

This clone was observed a single time. At the DNA level, this CDR3 is encoded by other sequences in the same sample as well. V is TRBV7-3 and J is TRBJ2-7; the match to TRBD1 covers 7 bases. CDR1 is SGHTA and CDR2 is FQGTGA in the germline V gene. The CDR3 is 13 amino acids. V was pared by 3 bases and J by 2 bases, with 1 base of the junction left unmatched. CDR3 sequence: CASSLDRTYEQYF. The CDR3 nucleotides read TGTGCCAGCAGCTTGGACAGGACCTACGAGCAGTACTTC. Full variable domain (remainder filled in from reference TRBV7-3 and TRBJ2-7): GAGVSQTPSNKVTEKGKYVELRCDPISGHTALYWYRQSLGQGPEFLIYFQGTGAADDSGLPNDRFFAVRPEGSVSTLKIQRTERGDSAVYLCASSLDRTYEQYFGPGTRLTVT.

The chain recombines TRBV28 with TRBJ2-4; D is possibly TRBD1 (5 bases). Per germline, CDR1 MDHEN and CDR2 SYDVKM. V gave up 7 bases and J gave up 7 bases, with 11 bases separating them. The CDR3 length is 12 residues. The CDR3 nucleotides are TGTGCCAGCACTCAGGGTATTAACATTCAGTACTTC. It yields the protein CASTQGINIQYF.

This clone came up once. This chain links TRBV6-1 with TRBJ1-6; 11 bases are a match to TRBD1. V lost 6 bases and J lost 13; bases outside the gene matches: 5. The CDR3 sequence is 13 residues long. Germline CDR1 MNHNS, CDR2 SASEGT. CDR3 DNA: TGTGCCAGCAGGGACAGGGGGCTGTCCCCCCTCCACTTT. This sequence encodes CASRDRGLSPLHF.

With respect to this clone: Other nucleotide sequences from this sample produce the same CDR3. The chain is built from TRBV18 and TRBJ1-1; D not certain. Trimming shortened V by 5 bases and J by 0 bases, and 7 bases separated the two germline ends. The CDR3 consists of 13 residues. The germline gives CDR1 KGHSH, CDR2 LQKENI. This CDR3 is CASSSDMNTEAFF. CDR3 nucleotide sequence: TGTGCCAGCTCATCTGACATGAACACTGAAGCTTTCTTT.